This T cell receptor beta chain was identified during a study of identical twins. Germline V gene data show CDR1 as SGHVS and CDR2 as FNYEAQ. The CDR3 totals 16 residues. V lost 5 bases and J lost 4; bases outside the gene matches: 6. This clonotype was detected many times. Its specificity is unknown. Study findings and constraints: Fewer insertions characterized abundant cord blood beta clonotypes, whereas memory repertoires showed none. Rather than following the same donors, the conclusions depended on cross-sectional statistical analysis.

TCRdb reanalysed the 5' RACE reads using MiXCR and keeps one entry per CDR3 protein. This sample yields around 230,000 distinct CDR3 sequences, of which approximately 7.1% are seen a single time; about 14% belongs to the top ten. This same sample was also part of a study on T cells expressing NK-cell markers. As reported in that work: Obtained from sorted CD3+CD56+NKG2C+, CD3+CD56+NKG2C- and CD3+CD56-NKG2C+ T cells were the TCR beta repertoires.

J is TRBJ2-1 and V is TRBV7-6; TRBD2 aligns across 12 bases. The receptor was isolated from a woman between 18 and 29 years old in good health. The material sequenced was CD8+ T cells sorted from blood. The CDR3, as DNA: TGTGCCAGCAGCGTGTTGACTAGCGGGAGTTACAATGAGCAGTTCTTC. This encodes CASSVLTSGSYNEQFF.